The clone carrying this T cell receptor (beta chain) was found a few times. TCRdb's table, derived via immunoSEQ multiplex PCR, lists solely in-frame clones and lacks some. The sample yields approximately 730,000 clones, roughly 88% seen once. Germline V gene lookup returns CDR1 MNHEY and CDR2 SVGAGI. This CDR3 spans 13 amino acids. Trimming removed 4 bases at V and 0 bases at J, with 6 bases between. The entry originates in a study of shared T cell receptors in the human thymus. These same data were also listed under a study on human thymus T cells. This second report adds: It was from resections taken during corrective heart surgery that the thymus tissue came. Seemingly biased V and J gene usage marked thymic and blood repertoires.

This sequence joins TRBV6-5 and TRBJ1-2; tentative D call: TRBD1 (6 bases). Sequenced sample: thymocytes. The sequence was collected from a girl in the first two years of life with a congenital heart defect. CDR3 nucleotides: TGTGCCAGCAGTTGGGGGCCTAACTATGGCTACACCTTC. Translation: CASSWGPNYGYTF.